This section outlines one T cell receptor (beta chain) sequence together with its context. Antigen: not known. Healthy Caucasian individuals from Russia aged about 6 to 90 served as donors. These data originate in a study of blood T cells in healthy people across ages. Whole-study context: Capturing about one barcoded beta molecule per two T cells was achieved by template switching. Overall study findings and caveats: Donor CMV status, an unknown factor, possibly confounded changes in expanded clonotypes.

Per germline, CDR1 SGDLS and CDR2 YYNGEE. V was pared by 1 base and J by 3 bases, with 12 bases between. The CDR3 loop spans 15 amino acids. With a J-beta primer mix and a sample-barcoded 5' primer, a second PCR ran about 7 to 11 cycles. Samples each returned at least 3 million CDR3-containing paired-end reads. MiXCR, applied by TCRdb to the 5' RACE reads, yields one record per CDR3 protein. The sample includes about 2 million distinct CDR3 sequences, about 49% of them seen just once. This clonotype was obtained from a woman aged 40 to 49 in good health. Sequences were obtained from blood. The chain combines TRBV9 with TRBJ2-3; no reliable D call. DNA of the CDR3: TGTGCCAGCAGCGTATCGGGTCCTGGGACAGATACGCAGTATTTT. It codes for CASSVSGPGTDTQYF.